This T cell receptor (beta chain) was captured in a study of T-cell memory formation after mild COVID-19. Broader study findings: That cross-reactive memory joined was suggested by some responding clones appearing in pre-infection memory.

To note about this clonotype: Its antigen is still unknown.

TCRdb reprocessed the 5' RACE reads with MiXCR, giving one entry per CDR3 protein. Of roughly 400,000 distinct CDR3 sequences in the sample, around a sixth are singletons; the top ten hold approximately 21%. The germline V gene encodes CDR1 SGHVS and CDR2 FQNEAQ. With 5 bases clipped from V and 5 bases from J, the junction kept 7 bases outside the gene matches. The CDR3 runs 15 residues. This clonotype originated in a man between 18 and 35 years old who had mild COVID-19 (a few samples of this study predate the infection). Cell type and time point are not known. What was sequenced was PBMCs or a T cell subset sorted from them (not recorded which). The V and J genes are TRBV7-8 and TRBJ1-2; the match to TRBD1 covers 11 bases. CDR3 in amino acids: CASSEWTGGSYGYTF. CDR3 DNA sequence: TGTGCCAGCAGCGAGTGGACAGGGGGCTCGTATGGCTACACCTTC.